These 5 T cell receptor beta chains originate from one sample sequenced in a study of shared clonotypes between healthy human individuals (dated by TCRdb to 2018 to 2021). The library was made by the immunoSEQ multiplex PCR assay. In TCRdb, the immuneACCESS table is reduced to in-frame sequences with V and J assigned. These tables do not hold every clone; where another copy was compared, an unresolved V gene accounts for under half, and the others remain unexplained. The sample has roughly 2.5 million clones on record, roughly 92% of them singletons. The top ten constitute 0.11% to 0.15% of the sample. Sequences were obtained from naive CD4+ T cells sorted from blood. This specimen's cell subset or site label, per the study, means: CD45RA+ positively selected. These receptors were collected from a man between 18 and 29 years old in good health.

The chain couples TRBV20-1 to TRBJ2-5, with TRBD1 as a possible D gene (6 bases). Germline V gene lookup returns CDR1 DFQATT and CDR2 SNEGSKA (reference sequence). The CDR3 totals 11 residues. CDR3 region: CSEGQQETQYF. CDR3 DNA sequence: TGCAGCGAAGGACAGCAAGAGACCCAGTACTTC.

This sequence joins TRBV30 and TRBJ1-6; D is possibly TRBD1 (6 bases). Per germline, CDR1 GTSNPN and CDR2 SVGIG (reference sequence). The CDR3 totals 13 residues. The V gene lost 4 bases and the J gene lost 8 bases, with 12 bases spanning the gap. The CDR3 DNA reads TGTGCCTGGACCGACAGGAGTGATTCACCCCTCCACTTT. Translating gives CAWTDRSDSPLHF.

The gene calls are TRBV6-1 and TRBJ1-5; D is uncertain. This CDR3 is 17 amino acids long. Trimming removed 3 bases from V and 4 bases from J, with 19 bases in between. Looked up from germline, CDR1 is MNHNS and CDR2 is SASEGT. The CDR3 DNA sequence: TGTGCCAGCAGTGATAAAGGGCGGAGCAATAGTAATCAGCCCCAGCATTTT. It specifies CASSDKGRSNSNQPQHF.

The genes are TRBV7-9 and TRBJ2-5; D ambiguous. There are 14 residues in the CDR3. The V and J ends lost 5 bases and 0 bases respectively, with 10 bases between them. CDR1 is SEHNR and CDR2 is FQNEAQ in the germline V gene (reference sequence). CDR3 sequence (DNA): TGTGCCAGCAGCATAAGACGGGACCAAGAGACCCAGTACTTC. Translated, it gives CASSIRRDQETQYF.

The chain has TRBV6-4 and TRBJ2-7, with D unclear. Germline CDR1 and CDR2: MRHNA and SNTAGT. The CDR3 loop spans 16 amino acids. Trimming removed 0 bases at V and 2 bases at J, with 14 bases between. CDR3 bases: TGTGCCAGCAGTGACTCGACTTGTGGGCCAGCCTACGAGCAGTACTTC. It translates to CASSDSTCGPAYEQYF.